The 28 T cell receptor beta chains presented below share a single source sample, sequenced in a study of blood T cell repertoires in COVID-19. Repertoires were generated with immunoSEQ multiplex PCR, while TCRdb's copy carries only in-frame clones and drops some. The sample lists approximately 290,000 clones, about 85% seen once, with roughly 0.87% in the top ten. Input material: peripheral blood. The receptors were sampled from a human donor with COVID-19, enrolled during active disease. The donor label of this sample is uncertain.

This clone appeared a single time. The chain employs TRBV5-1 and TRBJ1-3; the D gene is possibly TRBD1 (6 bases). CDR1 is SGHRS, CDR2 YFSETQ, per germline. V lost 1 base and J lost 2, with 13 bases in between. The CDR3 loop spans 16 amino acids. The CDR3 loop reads CASSLSNREPGNTIYF. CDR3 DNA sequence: TGCGCCAGCAGCTTGAGTAACAGGGAGCCTGGAAACACCATATATTTT.

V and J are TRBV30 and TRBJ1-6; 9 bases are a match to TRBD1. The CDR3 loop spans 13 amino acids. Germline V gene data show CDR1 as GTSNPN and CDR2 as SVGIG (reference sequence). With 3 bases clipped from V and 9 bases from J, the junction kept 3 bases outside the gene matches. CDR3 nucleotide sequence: TGTGCCTGGAGGACAGGGGGGGGTTCACCCCTCCACTTT. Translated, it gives CAWRTGGGSPLHF. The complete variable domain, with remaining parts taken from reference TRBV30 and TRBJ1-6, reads SQTIHQWPATLVQPVGSPLSLECTVEGTSNPNLYWYRQAAGRGLQLLFYSVGIGQISSEVPQNLSASRPQDRQFILSSKKLLLSDSGFYLCAWRTGGGSPLHFGNGTRLTVT.

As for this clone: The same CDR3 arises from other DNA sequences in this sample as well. CDR3 loop: CASSLGTGGNQPQHF. CDR3 DNA: TGTGCCAGCAGTTTAGGGACAGGGGGCAATCAGCCCCAGCATTTT. This chain connects TRBV27 to TRBJ1-5, with TRBD1 identical over 10 bases. J lost 2 bases, V lost 2 bases, and 0 bases had no gene match. This CDR3 is built from 15 residues. CDR1 MNHEY and CDR2 SMNVEV come from the germline V gene (reference sequence).

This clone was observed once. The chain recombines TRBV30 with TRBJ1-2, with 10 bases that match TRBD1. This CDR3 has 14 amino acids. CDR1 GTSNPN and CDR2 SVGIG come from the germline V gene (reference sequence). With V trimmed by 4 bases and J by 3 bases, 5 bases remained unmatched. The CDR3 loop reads CAWKTGTGDYGYTF. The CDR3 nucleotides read TGTGCCTGGAAAACCGGGACAGGGGACTATGGCTACACCTTC.

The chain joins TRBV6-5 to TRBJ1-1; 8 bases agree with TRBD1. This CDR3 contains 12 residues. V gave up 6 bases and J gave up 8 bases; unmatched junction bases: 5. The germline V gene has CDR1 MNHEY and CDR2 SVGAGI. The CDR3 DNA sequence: TGTGCCAGCAGCCAACGGACAGGGGAAGCTTTCTTT. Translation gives CASSQRTGEAFF.

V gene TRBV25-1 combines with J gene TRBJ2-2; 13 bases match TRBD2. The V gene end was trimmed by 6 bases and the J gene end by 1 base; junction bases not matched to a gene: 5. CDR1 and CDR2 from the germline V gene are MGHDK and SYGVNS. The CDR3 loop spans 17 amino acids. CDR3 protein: CASSPRTSGRNTGELFF. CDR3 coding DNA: TGTGCCAGCAGCCCCCGGACTAGCGGGAGGAACACCGGGGAGCTGTTTTTT.

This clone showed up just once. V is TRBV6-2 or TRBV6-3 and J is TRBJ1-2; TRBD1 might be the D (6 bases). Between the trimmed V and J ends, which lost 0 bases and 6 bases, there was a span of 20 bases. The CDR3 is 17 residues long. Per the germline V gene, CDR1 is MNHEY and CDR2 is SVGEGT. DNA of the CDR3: TGTGCCAGCAGTTACTCAACACTACGAGGGGGGGAGAATGGCTACACCTTC. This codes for CASSYSTLRGGENGYTF.

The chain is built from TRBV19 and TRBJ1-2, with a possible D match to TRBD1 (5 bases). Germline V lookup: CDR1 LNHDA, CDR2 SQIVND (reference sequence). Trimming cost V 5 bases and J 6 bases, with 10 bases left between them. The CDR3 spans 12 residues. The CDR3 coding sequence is TGTGCCAGTAGTCCCGGGGGAAATGGCTACACCTTC. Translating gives CASSPGGNGYTF.

The DNA for the CDR3 is TGTGCCAGCAGTTATTTACCCCAAGGGGCGGAGCAGTACTTC. Translated, it gives CASSYLPQGAEQYF. The rearrangement joins TRBV6-2 or TRBV6-3 to TRBJ2-7, with a possible D match to TRBD1 (5 bases). V gave up 3 bases and J gave up 7 bases, with 16 bases separating them. The CDR3 totals 14 residues. Germline assignment: CDR1 MNHEY and CDR2 SVGEGT.

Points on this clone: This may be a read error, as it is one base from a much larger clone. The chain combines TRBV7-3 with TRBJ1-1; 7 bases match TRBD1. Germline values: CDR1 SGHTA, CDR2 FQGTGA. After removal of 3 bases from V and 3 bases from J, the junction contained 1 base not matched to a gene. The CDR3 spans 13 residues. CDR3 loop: CASSFDRDTEAFF. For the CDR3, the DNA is TGTGCCAGCAGCTTCGACAGGGACACTGAAGCTTTCTTT.

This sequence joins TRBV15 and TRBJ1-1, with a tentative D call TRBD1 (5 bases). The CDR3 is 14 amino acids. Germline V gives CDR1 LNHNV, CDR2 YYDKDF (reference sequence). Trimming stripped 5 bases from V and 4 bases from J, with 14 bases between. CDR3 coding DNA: TGTGCCACCAGCGGGGACTCCCGAGGCACTGAAGCTTTCTTT. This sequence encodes CATSGDSRGTEAFF.

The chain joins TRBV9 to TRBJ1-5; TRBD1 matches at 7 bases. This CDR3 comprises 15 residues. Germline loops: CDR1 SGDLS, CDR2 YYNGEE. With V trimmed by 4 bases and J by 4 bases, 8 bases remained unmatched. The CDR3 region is CASSPRGGRNQPQHF. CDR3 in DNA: TGTGCCAGCAGCCCCCGAGGGGGCAGGAATCAGCCCCAGCATTTT.

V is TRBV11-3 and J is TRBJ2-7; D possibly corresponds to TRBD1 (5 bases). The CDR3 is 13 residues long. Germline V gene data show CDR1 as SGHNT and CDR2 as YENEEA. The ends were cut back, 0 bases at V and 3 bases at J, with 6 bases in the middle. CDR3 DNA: TGTGCCAGCAGCTTAGACAGGGACTACGAGCAGTACTTC. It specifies CASSLDRDYEQYF.

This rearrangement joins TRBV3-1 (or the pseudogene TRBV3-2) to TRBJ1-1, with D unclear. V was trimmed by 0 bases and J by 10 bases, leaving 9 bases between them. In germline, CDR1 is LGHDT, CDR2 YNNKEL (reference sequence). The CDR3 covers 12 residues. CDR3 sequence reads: CASSQEVGGAFF. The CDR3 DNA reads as TGTGCCAGCAGCCAAGAGGTAGGCGGAGCTTTCTTT.

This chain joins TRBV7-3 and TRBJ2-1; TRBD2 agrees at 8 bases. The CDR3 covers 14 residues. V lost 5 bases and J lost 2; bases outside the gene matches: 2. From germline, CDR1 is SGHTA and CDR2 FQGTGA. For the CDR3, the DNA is TGTGCCAGCAGCCCGGGACTAGCCTACAATGAGCAGTTCTTC. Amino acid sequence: CASSPGLAYNEQFF.

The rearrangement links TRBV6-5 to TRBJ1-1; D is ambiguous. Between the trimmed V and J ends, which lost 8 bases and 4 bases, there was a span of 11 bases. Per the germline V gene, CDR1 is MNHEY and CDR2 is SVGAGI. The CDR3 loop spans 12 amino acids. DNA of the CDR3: TGTGCCAGCTTCCGGGTTTCCACTGAAGCTTTCTTT. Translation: CASFRVSTEAFF.

In DNA, the CDR3 is TGTGCCAGTAGAAAGCCGGGACAGGATAATTCACCCCTCCACTTT. This translates into CASRKPGQDNSPLHF. The chain joins TRBV19 to TRBJ1-6; the match to TRBD1 covers 8 bases. J gave up 5 bases and V 6 bases, and 6 bases lay outside the gene matches. The CDR3 covers 15 residues. Germline CDR1 LNHDA, CDR2 SQIVND (reference sequence).

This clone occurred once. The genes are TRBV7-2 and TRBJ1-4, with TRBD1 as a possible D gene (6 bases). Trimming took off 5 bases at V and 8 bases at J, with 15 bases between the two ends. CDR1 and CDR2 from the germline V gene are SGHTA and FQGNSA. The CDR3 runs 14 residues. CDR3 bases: TGTGCCAGCAGCCTCATAAGGGGGGGAGAAAAACTGTTTTTT. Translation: CASSLIRGGEKLFF.

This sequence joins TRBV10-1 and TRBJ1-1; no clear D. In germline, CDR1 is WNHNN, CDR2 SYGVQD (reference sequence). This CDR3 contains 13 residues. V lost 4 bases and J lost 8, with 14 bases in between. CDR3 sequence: CASSASGLPEAFF. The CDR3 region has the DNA TGCGCCAGCAGTGCATCTGGCCTCCCCGAAGCTTTCTTT.

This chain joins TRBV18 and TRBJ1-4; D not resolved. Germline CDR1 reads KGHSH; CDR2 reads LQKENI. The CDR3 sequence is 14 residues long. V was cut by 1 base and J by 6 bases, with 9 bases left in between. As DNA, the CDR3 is TGTGCCAGCTCACCACTGCGTGGAGATGAAAAACTGTTTTTT. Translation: CASSPLRGDEKLFF.

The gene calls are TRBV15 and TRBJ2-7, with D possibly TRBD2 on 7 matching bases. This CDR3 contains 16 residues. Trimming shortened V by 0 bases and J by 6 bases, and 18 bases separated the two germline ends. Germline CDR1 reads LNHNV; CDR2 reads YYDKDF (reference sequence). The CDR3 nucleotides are TGTGCCACCAGCAGAGATCTAACGGGAGGAGGGGGCGAGCAGTACTTC. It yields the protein CATSRDLTGGGGEQYF. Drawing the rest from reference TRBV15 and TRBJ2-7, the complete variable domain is DAMVIQNPRYQVTQFGKPVTLSCSQTLNHNVMYWYQQKSSQAPKLLFHYYDKDFNNEADTPDNFQSRRPNTSFCFLDIRSPGLGDTAMYLCATSRDLTGGGGEQYFGPGTRLTVT.

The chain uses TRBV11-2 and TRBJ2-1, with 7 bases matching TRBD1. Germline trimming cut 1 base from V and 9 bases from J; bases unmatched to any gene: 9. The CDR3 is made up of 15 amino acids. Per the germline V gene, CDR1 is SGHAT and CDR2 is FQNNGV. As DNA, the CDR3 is TGTGCCAGCAGCTTAGGGCCCAGACAGGGCGGTGAGCAGTTCTTC. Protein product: CASSLGPRQGGEQFF.

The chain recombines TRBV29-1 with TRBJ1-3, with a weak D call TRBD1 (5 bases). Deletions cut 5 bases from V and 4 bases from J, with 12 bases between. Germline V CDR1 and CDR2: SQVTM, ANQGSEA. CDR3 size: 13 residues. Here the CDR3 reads CSVLQGNGNTIYF. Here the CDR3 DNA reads TGCAGCGTTCTTCAGGGTAACGGAAACACCATATATTTT.

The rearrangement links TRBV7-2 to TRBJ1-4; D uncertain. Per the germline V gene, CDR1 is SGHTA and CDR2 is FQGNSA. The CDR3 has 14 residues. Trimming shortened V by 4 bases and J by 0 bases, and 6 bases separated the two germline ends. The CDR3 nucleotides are TGTGCCAGCAGCTCACAACCAACTAATGAAAAACTGTTTTTT. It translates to CASSSQPTNEKLFF.

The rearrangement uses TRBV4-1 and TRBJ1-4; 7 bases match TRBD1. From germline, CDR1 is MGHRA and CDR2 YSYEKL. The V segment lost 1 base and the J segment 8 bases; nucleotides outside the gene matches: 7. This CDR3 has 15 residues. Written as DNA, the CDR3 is TGCGCCAGCAGCCAAGGAGACAGGGTGAGCGAAAAACTGTTTTTT. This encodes CASSQGDRVSEKLFF.

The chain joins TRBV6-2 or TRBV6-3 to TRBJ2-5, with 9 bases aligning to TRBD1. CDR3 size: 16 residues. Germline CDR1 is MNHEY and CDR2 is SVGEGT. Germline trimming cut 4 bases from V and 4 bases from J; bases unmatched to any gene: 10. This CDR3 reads CASSSVPGQGVETQYF. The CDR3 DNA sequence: TGTGCCAGCAGTTCGGTACCGGGACAGGGTGTAGAGACCCAGTACTTC.

The CDR3 sequence is CASRGQGGYTF. The DNA for the CDR3 is TGTGCCAGCAGAGGACAGGGGGGCTACACCTTC. V is TRBV27 and J is TRBJ1-2; TRBD1 agrees at 9 bases. Germline-derived CDR1 and CDR2 are MNHEY and SMNVEV (reference sequence). This CDR3 spans 11 amino acids. The ends lost 6 bases at V and 8 bases at J; junction bases unmatched: 1.

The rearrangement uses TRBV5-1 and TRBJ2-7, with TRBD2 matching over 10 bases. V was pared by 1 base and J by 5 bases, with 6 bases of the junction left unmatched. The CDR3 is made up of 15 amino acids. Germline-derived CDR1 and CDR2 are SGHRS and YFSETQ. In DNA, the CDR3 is TGCGCCAGCAGCTTGCAGCTAGCGGGAGAAGACGAGCAGTACTTC. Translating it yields CASSLQLAGEDEQYF.